The 21 T cell receptor beta chains below all came from one sample that was sequenced in a study of early T cells in non-severe SARS-CoV-2 infection. TCRdb re-analysed the 5' RACE reads in MiXCR, keeping a single row per CDR3 protein. Of about 52,000 distinct CDR3 sequences listed, approximately 11% are singletons. Source material: whole blood. The receptors were sampled from an adult who was a healthcare worker with PCR-confirmed SARS-CoV-2 infection or an uninfected control (not recorded which).

This clonotype was seen at least ten times. V is TRBV2 and J is TRBJ1-1, with 8 bases aligning to TRBD1. J lost 2 bases, V lost 3 bases, and 8 bases had no gene match. Germline CDR1 and CDR2: SNHLY and FYNNEI. The CDR3 contains 16 residues. The CDR3 nucleotides are TGTGCCAGCAGTGAGGAGACAGGGGAGTTTAACACTGAAGCTTTCTTT. It yields the protein CASSEETGEFNTEAFF.

V usage is TRBV11-2 and J usage is TRBJ2-7, with 12 bases fitting TRBD2. The CDR3 loop spans 15 amino acids. The germline gives CDR1 SGHAT, CDR2 FQNNGV. V gave up 6 bases and J gave up 0 bases; unmatched junction bases: 3. The CDR3 is CASSRLAGDSYEQYF. The CDR3 DNA reads as TGTGCCAGCAGTAGACTAGCGGGGGACTCCTACGAGCAGTACTTC.

This clonotype was recorded a few times. V gene TRBV4-1 combines with J gene TRBJ2-7; D uncertain. This CDR3 has 13 residues. Looked up from germline, CDR1 is MGHRA and CDR2 is YSYEKL. V was cut by 5 bases and J by 5 bases, with 13 bases left in between. The DNA of the CDR3 is TGCGCCAGCAGCACCTCCGGTATTCACGAGCAGTACTTC. Translating gives CASSTSGIHEQYF.

Ten or more counts support this clonotype. The V and J genes are TRBV12-3 or TRBV12-4 and TRBJ1-1; possible D gene TRBD1, 6 bases. The CDR3 sequence is 15 residues long. V dropped 3 bases and J dropped 5 bases, with 16 bases sitting between them. The CDR3 protein is CASSLWGRVRTEAFF. The CDR3 bases are TGTGCCAGCAGTTTGTGGGGGCGCGTGAGGACTGAAGCTTTCTTT.

This clonotype occurred a few times. This chain joins TRBV4-1 and TRBJ2-3; D is unresolved. This CDR3 has 13 residues. Germline lookup yields CDR1 MGHRA and CDR2 YSYEKL. V lost 0 bases to trimming and J lost 4 bases, with 5 bases between them. The CDR3 DNA is TGCGCCAGCAGCCAAGAATCAGCAGATACGCAGTATTTT. Translating it yields CASSQESADTQYF.

CDR3 nucleotide sequence: TGTGCCAGCAGCGGACTAGGCGGCACCGGGGAGCTGTTTTTT. It is translated as CASSGLGGTGELFF. The chain uses TRBV11-3 and TRBJ2-2; the match to TRBD2 covers 7 bases. Germline CDR1 reads SGHNT; CDR2 reads YENEEA. This CDR3 comprises 14 residues. J lost 4 bases, V lost 5 bases, and 4 bases had no gene match.

J is TRBJ2-7 and V is TRBV27, with D possibly TRBD2 on 5 matching bases. The length of the CDR3 is 15 residues. The germline gives CDR1 MNHEY, CDR2 SMNVEV (reference sequence). The V end was cut by 2 bases, the J end by 6 bases, with 17 bases between. The CDR3 region is CASSLSSSRRSEQYF. The DNA of the CDR3 is TGTGCCAGCAGTTTAAGTAGTTCCAGGAGGTCCGAGCAGTACTTC.

This clonotype was counted many times. The chain employs TRBV10-3 and TRBJ2-2, with D perhaps being TRBD1 or TRBD2 (5 bases each). The CDR3 has 14 amino acids. In germline, CDR1 is ENHRY, CDR2 SYGVKD. V lost 11 bases to trimming and J lost 0 bases, with 13 bases between them. The DNA of the CDR3 is TGTGCCGCACGGGACGGCTCGAACACCGGGGAGCTGTTTTTT. It specifies CAARDGSNTGELFF.

This chain connects TRBV7-2 to TRBJ1-2; 7 bases are a match to TRBD1. V lost 1 base and J lost 2; bases outside the gene matches: 10. The length of the CDR3 is 17 residues. Germline-derived CDR1 and CDR2 are SGHTA and FQGNSA. The CDR3 sequence is CASSLGGQLSFNYGYTF. The CDR3 DNA reads TGTGCCAGCAGCTTAGGGGGACAGCTCTCGTTCAACTATGGCTACACCTTC.

The chain carries TRBV6-5 and TRBJ2-1; possible D gene TRBD2, 6 bases. V lost 6 bases to trimming and J lost 7 bases, with 16 bases between them. Germline CDR1 MNHEY, CDR2 SVGAGI. This CDR3 has 14 residues. CDR3 sequence (DNA): TGTGCCAGCAGACCGGGAGTTGGAATGAATGAGCAGTTCTTC. It encodes CASRPGVGMNEQFF.

Ten or more counts support this clonotype. This chain links TRBV5-4 with TRBJ2-7; D gene uncertain. There are 12 residues in the CDR3. Germline CDR1 is SGHNT and CDR2 is YYREEE (reference sequence). Trimming cost V 4 bases and J 7 bases, with 12 bases left between them. The CDR3 sequence is CASSLIGREQYF. DNA of the CDR3: TGTGCCAGCAGCCTAATTGGACGGGAGCAGTACTTC. Full variable domain (missing parts from reference TRBV5-4 and TRBJ2-7): ETGVTQSPTHLIKTRGQQVTLRCSSQSGHNTVSWYQQALGQGPQFIFQYYREEENGRGNFPPRFSGLQFPNYSSELNVNALELDDSALYLCASSLIGREQYFGPGTRLTVT.

The genes are TRBV7-2 and TRBJ1-4; D is ambiguous. V lost 5 bases to trimming and J lost 8 bases, with 15 bases between them. The CDR3 covers 14 residues. Germline-derived CDR1 and CDR2 are SGHTA and FQGNSA. In nucleotides, the CDR3 is TGTGCCAGCAGCCCCGTGGGCGTGGGCGAAAAACTGTTTTTT. Translating gives CASSPVGVGEKLFF.

This clonotype was counted a few times. The rearrangement joins TRBV10-2 to TRBJ2-1, with D uncertain. V gave up 8 bases and J gave up 7 bases, with 15 bases separating them. Per germline, CDR1 WSHSY and CDR2 SAAADI. CDR3 size: 13 residues. Here the CDR3 DNA reads TGCGCCAGCCAGCTAGAGTTGGCGAATGAGCAGTTCTTC. It encodes CASQLELANEQFF.

This clonotype has a handful of counts. The chain recombines TRBV11-2 with TRBJ2-7; D gene uncertain. The CDR3 consists of 14 residues. Germline lookup yields CDR1 SGHAT and CDR2 FQNNGV. The germline V and J ends were trimmed by 4 bases and 2 bases, with 12 bases remaining between them. In DNA form, the CDR3 reads TGTGCCAGCAGCTCCCGGGTCGGTACCTACGAGCAGTACTTC. Encoded protein: CASSSRVGTYEQYF.

This clonotype was detected ten times or more. The CDR3 is CASKSGTGVETQYF. CDR3 sequence (DNA): TGTGCCAGCAAATCCGGGACAGGGGTAGAGACCCAGTACTTC. The chain uses TRBV2 and TRBJ2-5, with 10 bases that match TRBD1. Germline V lookup: CDR1 SNHLY, CDR2 FYNNEI. The CDR3 length is 14 residues. J was trimmed by 4 bases and V by 7 bases; bases with no gene match: 6.

This clonotype was seen more than once but under ten times. The rearrangement joins TRBV12-3 or TRBV12-4 to TRBJ1-6, with D possibly TRBD1 on 5 matching bases. The CDR3 extends over 13 amino acids. V was pared by 8 bases and J by 10 bases, with 15 bases between. The CDR3 region is CASGRGRESPLHF. In nucleotides, the CDR3 is TGTGCCAGCGGCCGGGGGAGAGAATCACCCCTCCACTTT.

This clonotype was recorded many times. The chain carries TRBV11-2 and TRBJ1-2; maybe TRBD1 (6 bases). Per the germline V gene, CDR1 is SGHAT and CDR2 is FQNNGV. V dropped 4 bases and J dropped 8 bases, with 14 bases sitting between them. The CDR3 consists of 13 residues. DNA of the CDR3: TGTGCCAGCAGCTGGGACACAAGTTCGGGCTACACCTTC. Translating gives CASSWDTSSGYTF.

This clonotype appeared many times. Its ends do not fully match the called genes, so a read error is possible. The J gene is TRBJ2-3, the V gene TRBV7-7, with a tentative D call TRBD2 (6 bases). Germline V lookup: CDR1 SSHAT, CDR2 FNYEAQ (reference sequence). CDR3 size: 13 residues. The CDR3 is CASSLAEADTQYF. The CDR3 bases are TGTGCTAGCAGCTTAGCGGAGGCAGATACGCAGTATTTT.

CDR3 nucleotide sequence: TGTGCCAGCTCACCCGGAATAATGACGTTTAACACTGAAGCTTTCTTT. It translates to CASSPGIMTFNTEAFF. The V and J genes are TRBV18 and TRBJ1-1; no definite D call. This CDR3 contains 16 residues. Germline V gives CDR1 KGHSH, CDR2 LQKENI. The V end was cut by 3 bases, the J end by 2 bases, with 16 bases between.

This clonotype has a count of ten or more. The V gene is TRBV7-9, the J gene TRBJ2-7; D is uncertain. The germline CDR1 and CDR2 sequences are SEHNR and FQNEAQ (reference sequence). The CDR3 is 12 residues long. V lost 0 bases and J lost 6, with 6 bases in between. CDR3 loop: CASSLAAGEQYF. The DNA for the CDR3 is TGTGCCAGCAGCTTAGCGGCCGGCGAGCAGTACTTC.

This clonotype appeared a few times. The genes are TRBV7-6 and TRBJ2-1; 7 positions agree with TRBD1. The CDR3 contains 15 residues. Germline values: CDR1 SGHVS, CDR2 FNYEAQ. With 3 bases clipped from V and 4 bases from J, the junction kept 6 bases outside the gene matches. The CDR3 spells CASSLVRTGYNEQFF. The CDR3 DNA follows: TGTGCCAGCAGCTTGGTTCGGACAGGTTACAATGAGCAGTTCTTC.